This TCR beta chain comes out of a study of T cell responses to AZD1222 COVID-19 vaccine. V shed 1 base and J shed 5 bases, with 14 bases lying between them. Germline assignment: CDR1 SEHNR and CDR2 FQNEAQ (reference sequence). The CDR3 extends over 15 amino acids. Assay used: immunoSEQ multiplex PCR; TCRdb lists only in-frame clones, some missing. The profile shows more than 150,000 clones, roughly 92% of them singletons. The receptor comes from an adult in good health. This material consisted of peripheral blood, taken on day 0 of AZD1222 vaccination. V and J are TRBV7-9 and TRBJ1-1; D unclear. The CDR3 reads CASSLEVILRTEAFF. The CDR3 DNA reads as TGTGCCAGCAGCTTAGAGGTCATCCTTCGAACTGAAGCTTTCTTT.